Listed below are T cell receptor beta chains from one sample, sequenced in a study of shared clonotypes between healthy human individuals. Using immunoSEQ multiplex PCR, the repertoire was profiled, and TCRdb retains in-frame clones only, with some absent. In the table there are over 1.4 million clones, roughly 96% of which are singletons. Input material: naive CD4+ T cells sorted from blood. These TCRs come from a man between 25 and 39 years old in good health. CDR3s include the opening cysteine and the closing phenylalanine or tryptophan. A D gene is named only where the DNA matches it firmly. Clone sizes are given selectively: once, few, many, or a class where the clone is expanded.

cdr3_aa cdr3_nt d_call v_call clone_size j_call
CASSQAVSGSNEQFF TGCGCCAGCAGCCAAGCAGTTAGCGGAAGCAATGAGCAGTTCTTC - TRBV4-3 - TRBJ2-1
CASSLERSRPRISYEQYF TGTGCCAGCAGCTTAGAGAGGTCAAGACCTAGGATCTCCTACGAGCAGTACTTC - TRBV7-8 - TRBJ2-7
CASSLVSGRANNEQFF TGTGCCAGCAGCTTAGTTAGCGGGAGGGCCAACAATGAGCAGTTCTTC TRBD2 TRBV11-2 - TRBJ2-1
CSVVPGLAGGPYNEQFF TGCAGCGTCGTCCCGGGACTAGCGGGAGGGCCTTATAATGAGCAGTTCTTC TRBD2 TRBV29-1 - TRBJ2-1
CASSTRGTNGYTF TGTGCCAGCAGTACACGGGGCACGAATGGCTACACCTTC - TRBV6-6 - TRBJ1-2
CASSRDRAQETQYF TGCGCCAGCAGCCGAGACAGGGCACAAGAGACCCAGTACTTC TRBD1 TRBV5-1 - TRBJ2-5
CSASGQAFF TGCAGTGCTAGCGGCCAAGCTTTCTTT - TRBV20-1 - TRBJ1-1
CASSKTWGNQPQHF TGTGCCAGCAGTAAGACTTGGGGCAATCAGCCCCAGCATTTT - TRBV9 - TRBJ1-5
CASSPLPYGRERFF TGTGCCAGCAGCCCCCTCCCCTACGGGCGGGAGCGGTTCTTC TRBD2 TRBV5-6 once TRBJ2-1
CAILPAGTTSEQYF TGTGCCATCCTACCAGCGGGAACAACTAGCGAGCAGTACTTC TRBD2 TRBV10-3 - TRBJ2-7
CASSIKLNSGNTIYF TGTGCCAGTAGTATAAAGCTTAACTCTGGAAACACCATATATTTT - TRBV19 once TRBJ1-3
CASSLVAKPRQAQFF TGTGCCAGCAGCTTGGTGGCAAAACCAAGACAGGCGCAGTTCTTC - TRBV5-6 - TRBJ2-1
CASSLTWEDRERGWDEQYF TGTGCCAGCAGTCTCACTTGGGAGGACAGGGAAAGGGGGTGGGATGAGCAGTACTTC TRBD1 TRBV27 once TRBJ2-7
CASSFRGQDNEKLFF TGTGCCAGCAGTTTTAGGGGACAGGATAATGAAAAACTGTTTTTT TRBD1 TRBV28 - TRBJ1-4
CASTADGYSGNTIYF TGTGCCAGCACCGCGGATGGTTACTCTGGAAACACCATATATTTT - TRBV6-1 - TRBJ1-3
CASSLEQTLSYNEQFF TGCGCCAGCAGCTTGGAGCAAACCCTCTCCTACAATGAGCAGTTCTTC - TRBV5-1 - TRBJ2-1
CASVPQRPDEQYF TGTGCCAGCGTACCCCAACGGCCCGACGAGCAGTACTTC - TRBV28 - TRBJ2-7
CASSVGSPGQGYGYTF TGTGCCAGCAGCGTAGGGTCACCGGGACAGGGGTATGGCTACACCTTC TRBD1 TRBV9 - TRBJ1-2
CASSFDSHYEQYF TGTGCCAGCAGCTTTGACAGCCACTACGAGCAGTACTTC - TRBV7-2 - TRBJ2-7
CASSAGLAGANEQFF TGCGCCAGCAGCGCCGGACTAGCGGGAGCTAATGAGCAGTTCTTC TRBD2 TRBV5-1 - TRBJ2-1
CASSEALGPRGLQPQHF TGTGCCAGCAGTGAAGCCCTAGGGCCCAGGGGGTTGCAGCCCCAGCATTTT TRBD1 TRBV6-1 - TRBJ1-5
CAISESELLAGAYEQYF TGTGCCATCAGTGAGTCGGAGTTGCTAGCGGGAGCCTACGAGCAGTACTTC TRBD2 TRBV10-3 - TRBJ2-7
CASSDIAGVKETQYF TGTGCCAGCAGTGACATAGCGGGAGTGAAAGAGACCCAGTACTTC TRBD2 TRBV28 - TRBJ2-5
CASSSTGPNQPQHF TGTGCCAGCAGTTCAACGGGGCCTAATCAGCCCCAGCATTTT - TRBV28 once TRBJ1-5
CASSLGRAVHNEQFF TGTGCCAGCAGCTTGGGCAGGGCAGTACACAATGAGCAGTTCTTC - TRBV5-4 - TRBJ2-1
CASSFSRQGAREQYF TGTGCCAGCAGCTTCTCGCGACAGGGGGCGCGGGAGCAGTACTTC TRBD1 TRBV11-2 - TRBJ2-7
CSVGDGSYEQYF TGCAGCGTTGGCGACGGATCCTACGAGCAGTACTTC - TRBV29-1 - TRBJ2-7
CASSRGGPRPGVTQYF TGTGCCAGCAGCCGGGGTGGACCGCGACCCGGTGTTACGCAGTATTTT - TRBV11-3 - TRBJ2-3
CASSQQLGQGFYEQYF TGCGCCAGCAGCCAGCAATTGGGACAGGGGTTTTACGAGCAGTACTTC TRBD1 TRBV4-1 - TRBJ2-7